This is a list of T cell receptor beta chains from one sample in a study of blood T cell repertoires in COVID-19. Produced via immunoSEQ multiplex PCR; TCRdb's table is partial and in-frame only. The data hold about 98,000 clones, with over 85% observed a single time. Sequenced input: peripheral blood. The receptors come from a woman in her 50s with COVID-19, enrolled during active disease. CDR3s include the opening cysteine and the closing phenylalanine or tryptophan. Each record gives: D gene, V gene, clone size, J gene, CDR3 DNA, CDR3 protein. D genes are given only for firm matches. A clone size is listed for some rows: how often the clone was seen (once, few, many), or a class if it is expanded.

d_call: .
v_call: TRBV19
clone_size: .
j_call: TRBJ2-4
cdr3_nt: TGTGCCAGTAGTTTTCCTCCTTCGAACTCAGCCAAAAACATTCAGTACTTC
cdr3_aa: CASSFPPSNSAKNIQYF

d_call: TRBD2
v_call: TRBV9
clone_size: once
j_call: TRBJ2-2
cdr3_nt: TGTGCCAGCAGCGTAGTTTCTAGCGGGGGGGCGGAGCTGTTTTTT
cdr3_aa: CASSVVSSGGAELFF

d_call: TRBD1
v_call: TRBV7-6
clone_size: .
j_call: TRBJ1-2
cdr3_nt: TGTGCCAGCAGCTTAGCCCCCTCGGGACAGGGTGGGTATGGCTACACCTTC
cdr3_aa: CASSLAPSGQGGYGYTF

d_call: TRBD2
v_call: TRBV9
clone_size: .
j_call: TRBJ2-5
cdr3_nt: TGTGCCAGCAGCGTCCGGGGGGGCCGAGAGACCCAGTACTTC
cdr3_aa: CASSVRGGRETQYF

d_call: TRBD1
v_call: TRBV7-2
clone_size: .
j_call: TRBJ1-1
cdr3_nt: TGTGCCAGCAGCTTAGCACAGGGGCGGTCGGCTTTCTTT
cdr3_aa: CASSLAQGRSAFF

d_call: .
v_call: TRBV19
clone_size: .
j_call: TRBJ1-5
cdr3_nt: TGTGCCAGTAGTTCTGTTAGGGGTGGGCCCCAGCATTTT
cdr3_aa: CASSSVRGGPQHF

d_call: .
v_call: TRBV7-8
clone_size: .
j_call: TRBJ1-3
cdr3_nt: TGTGCCAGCAGCTTAAAACGGGAGAGCTCTGGAAACACCATATATTTT
cdr3_aa: CASSLKRESSGNTIYF

d_call: TRBD1
v_call: TRBV28
clone_size: .
j_call: TRBJ1-1
cdr3_nt: TGTGCCAGCAGGTGGACAGGGTTGACGACTGAAGCTTTCTTT
cdr3_aa: CASRWTGLTTEAFF

d_call: TRBD1
v_call: TRBV12-5
clone_size: .
j_call: TRBJ1-5
cdr3_nt: TGTGCTAGTGGTTCCCCCCGGACAGGGAACCAGCCCCAGCATTTT
cdr3_aa: CASGSPRTGNQPQHF

d_call: .
v_call: TRBV4-2
clone_size: .
j_call: TRBJ1-3
cdr3_nt: TGTGCCAGCACCGCGATCATCGGGGGGCGCGGAGGAAACACCATATATTTT
cdr3_aa: CASTAIIGGRGGNTIYF

d_call: TRBD2
v_call: TRBV6-2/TRBV6-3
clone_size: .
j_call: TRBJ2-2
cdr3_nt: TGTGCCAGCAGTTTTAGCGGGGTGCGGGGGGAGCTGTTTTTT
cdr3_aa: CASSFSGVRGELFF

d_call: TRBD1
v_call: TRBV27
clone_size: .
j_call: TRBJ2-1
cdr3_nt: TGTGCCAGCAGTCGACAGGGGGCCAATGAGCAGTTCTTC
cdr3_aa: CASSRQGANEQFF

d_call: .
v_call: TRBV6-5
clone_size: .
j_call: TRBJ1-3
cdr3_nt: TGTGCCAGCAGTTACACGAGGGGAGGAGGTGGAAACACCATATATTTT
cdr3_aa: CASSYTRGGGGNTIYF

d_call: .
v_call: TRBV12-3/TRBV12-4
clone_size: .
j_call: TRBJ2-7
cdr3_nt: TGTGCCAGCAGGGAGGACTTCTACGAGCAGTACTTC
cdr3_aa: CASREDFYEQYF

d_call: TRBD1
v_call: TRBV4-1
clone_size: once
j_call: TRBJ1-4
cdr3_nt: TGCGCCAGCAGCTCAGACAGGGGTTGGGTGGAAAAACTGTTTTTT
cdr3_aa: CASSSDRGWVEKLFF

d_call: .
v_call: TRBV5-4
clone_size: .
j_call: TRBJ2-7
cdr3_nt: TGTGCCAGCAGCCCGGGGACATTTGGATCCTACGAGCAGTACTTC
cdr3_aa: CASSPGTFGSYEQYF

d_call: TRBD1
v_call: TRBV29-1
clone_size: once
j_call: TRBJ1-5
cdr3_nt: TGCAGCGTACCCCAGGGGGAAGAGGGTCAGCCCCAGCATTTT
cdr3_aa: CSVPQGEEGQPQHF

d_call: .
v_call: TRBV18
clone_size: .
j_call: TRBJ1-4
cdr3_nt: TGTGCCAGCTCACAATCCTCTTATGAAAAACTGTTTTTT
cdr3_aa: CASSQSSYEKLFF

d_call: TRBD1
v_call: TRBV7-2
clone_size: .
j_call: TRBJ1-2
cdr3_nt: TGTGCCAGCCGACTAACACAGGGGAACTATGGCTACACCTTC
cdr3_aa: CASRLTQGNYGYTF

d_call: TRBD1
v_call: TRBV27
clone_size: .
j_call: TRBJ1-5
cdr3_nt: TGTGCCAGCAGTCACCGGGACAGGGGAAATCAGCCCCAGCATTTT
cdr3_aa: CASSHRDRGNQPQHF

d_call: .
v_call: TRBV15
clone_size: .
j_call: TRBJ1-2
cdr3_nt: TGTGCCACCAGCAGAGAACTCACCTATGGCTACACCTTC
cdr3_aa: CATSRELTYGYTF

d_call: .
v_call: TRBV28
clone_size: once
j_call: TRBJ1-1
cdr3_nt: TGTGCCAGCAGTCCCGTTGGGGCCCTAATGAACACTGAAGCTTTCTTT
cdr3_aa: CASSPVGALMNTEAFF

d_call: .
v_call: TRBV7-6
clone_size: .
j_call: TRBJ1-5
cdr3_nt: TGTGCCAGCAGCTTACACCAGGGAACTCAGCCCCAGCATTTT
cdr3_aa: CASSLHQGTQPQHF

d_call: TRBD1
v_call: TRBV5-1
clone_size: .
j_call: TRBJ1-5
cdr3_nt: TGCGCCAGCACCGGACAGGGGAAGGCTCAGCCCCAGCATTTT
cdr3_aa: CASTGQGKAQPQHF

d_call: .
v_call: TRBV6-5
clone_size: .
j_call: TRBJ1-1
cdr3_nt: TGTGCCAGCAAGAGGGAGGGCACTGAAGCTTTCTTT
cdr3_aa: CASKREGTEAFF

d_call: .
v_call: TRBV5-1
clone_size: .
j_call: TRBJ1-5
cdr3_nt: TGCGCCAGCAGTTTGGGGTTTGGCCAGCCCCAGCATTTT
cdr3_aa: CASSLGFGQPQHF

d_call: TRBD1
v_call: TRBV7-3
clone_size: .
j_call: TRBJ2-7
cdr3_nt: TGTGCCAGCAGCTCCACAGGGGGCTTTGACGAGCAGTACTTC
cdr3_aa: CASSSTGGFDEQYF

d_call: TRBD1
v_call: TRBV7-2
clone_size: few
j_call: TRBJ1-2
cdr3_nt: TGTGCCAGCAGCTACAGGGGACGTGGGGATGGCTACACCTTC
cdr3_aa: CASSYRGRGDGYTF

d_call: .
v_call: TRBV3-1/TRBV3-2
clone_size: once
j_call: TRBJ2-5
cdr3_nt: TGTGCCAGCAGCCCGATCCCAGAAGAGACCCAGTACTTC
cdr3_aa: CASSPIPEETQYF

d_call: .
v_call: TRBV7-8
clone_size: few
j_call: TRBJ2-7
cdr3_nt: TGTGCCAGCAGCTTAGGAGAATCGGGATCAAGCGAGCAGTACTTC
cdr3_aa: CASSLGESGSSEQYF

d_call: .
v_call: TRBV11-1
clone_size: .
j_call: TRBJ2-5
cdr3_nt: TGTGCCAGCAGCCCGGGGACACCTATCTGGACCCAGTACTTC
cdr3_aa: CASSPGTPIWTQYF

d_call: TRBD2
v_call: TRBV7-2
clone_size: once
j_call: TRBJ2-4
cdr3_nt: TGTGCCAGCAGCTTAGGGGGGAGGGGAAACATTCAGTACTTC
cdr3_aa: CASSLGGRGNIQYF

d_call: TRBD2
v_call: TRBV9
clone_size: once
j_call: TRBJ2-1
cdr3_nt: TGTGCCAGCAGCCCTCCGGGACCGGGGGGCAATGAGCAGTTCTTC
cdr3_aa: CASSPPGPGGNEQFF

d_call: TRBD1
v_call: TRBV7-9
clone_size: once
j_call: TRBJ2-1
cdr3_nt: TGTGCCAGCAGCTATTGGGACAGGGATAGCGATGAGCAGTTCTTC
cdr3_aa: CASSYWDRDSDEQFF

d_call: TRBD2
v_call: TRBV5-1
clone_size: .
j_call: TRBJ2-2
cdr3_nt: TGCGCCAGCAGCTTACCGGGGGGGGACCCCACCGGGGAGCTGTTTTTT
cdr3_aa: CASSLPGGDPTGELFF

d_call: .
v_call: TRBV7-2
clone_size: few
j_call: TRBJ2-1
cdr3_nt: TGTGCCAGCAGCTTGCGGCAGCACAATGAGCAGTTCTTC
cdr3_aa: CASSLRQHNEQFF

d_call: .
v_call: TRBV6-5
clone_size: .
j_call: TRBJ2-7
cdr3_nt: TGTGCCAGCGGCGGGGTCTACGAGCAGTACTTC
cdr3_aa: CASGGVYEQYF

d_call: .
v_call: TRBV21-1
clone_size: .
j_call: TRBJ1-3
cdr3_nt: TGTGCCAGCAGCAAAGAAGTTGAGGACAGGGGAAACACCATATATTTT
cdr3_aa: CASSKEVEDRGNTIYF

d_call: .
v_call: TRBV19
clone_size: once
j_call: TRBJ1-1
cdr3_nt: TGTGCCAGTAGCCGGGGGGCCCCGGGCACTGAAGCTTTCTTT
cdr3_aa: CASSRGAPGTEAFF

d_call: TRBD1
v_call: TRBV5-1
clone_size: .
j_call: TRBJ1-4
cdr3_nt: TGCGCCAGCAGCCCGCGGACAGGGGGCATATCTAATGAAAAACTGTTTTTT
cdr3_aa: CASSPRTGGISNEKLFF

d_call: .
v_call: TRBV7-8
clone_size: medium-sized
j_call: TRBJ1-3
cdr3_nt: TGTGCCAGCAGCTCCCCCGCGGCGAACTCTGGAAACACCATATATTTT
cdr3_aa: CASSSPAANSGNTIYF

d_call: .
v_call: TRBV29-1
clone_size: .
j_call: TRBJ1-1
cdr3_nt: TGCAGCGTCTTCGGCCAGGGGAACACTGAAGCTTTCTTT
cdr3_aa: CSVFGQGNTEAFF

d_call: .
v_call: TRBV7-9
clone_size: .
j_call: TRBJ1-2
cdr3_nt: TGTGCCAGCAGCTTTCAGGGCAGGGAGGGTTATGGCTACACCTTC
cdr3_aa: CASSFQGREGYGYTF

d_call: .
v_call: TRBV5-4
clone_size: .
j_call: TRBJ2-3
cdr3_nt: TGTGCCAGCAGCTTGCAGACAGATACGCAGTATTTT
cdr3_aa: CASSLQTDTQYF

d_call: .
v_call: TRBV5-4
clone_size: .
j_call: TRBJ2-5
cdr3_nt: TGTGCCAGCAGCTTAAGACAGATCCAAGAGACCCAGTACTTC
cdr3_aa: CASSLRQIQETQYF